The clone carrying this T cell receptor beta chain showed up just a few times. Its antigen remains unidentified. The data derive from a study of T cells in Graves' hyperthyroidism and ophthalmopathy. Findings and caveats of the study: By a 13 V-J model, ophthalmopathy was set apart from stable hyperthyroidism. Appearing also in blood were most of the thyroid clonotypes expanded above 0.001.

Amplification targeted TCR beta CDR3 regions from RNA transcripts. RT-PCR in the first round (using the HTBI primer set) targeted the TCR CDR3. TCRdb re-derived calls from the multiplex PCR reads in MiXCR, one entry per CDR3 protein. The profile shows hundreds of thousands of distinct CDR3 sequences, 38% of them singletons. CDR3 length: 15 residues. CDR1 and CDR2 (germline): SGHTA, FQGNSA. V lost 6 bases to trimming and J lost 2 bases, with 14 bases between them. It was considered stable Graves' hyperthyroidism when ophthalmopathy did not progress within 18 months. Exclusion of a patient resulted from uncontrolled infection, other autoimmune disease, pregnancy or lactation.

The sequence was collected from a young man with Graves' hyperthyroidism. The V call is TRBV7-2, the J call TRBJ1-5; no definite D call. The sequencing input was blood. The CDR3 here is CASSIQASGNQPQHF. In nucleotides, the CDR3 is TGTGCCAGCAGTATCCAGGCGTCCGGCAATCAGCCCCAGCATTTT.